Listed below are T cell receptor beta chains from one sample, sequenced in a study of shared clonotypes between healthy human individuals. Using immunoSEQ multiplex PCR, the repertoire was profiled, and TCRdb retains in-frame clones only, with some absent. The sample includes roughly 2.4 million clones, approximately 94% of them seen just once. Sequencing input: naive CD4+ T cells sorted from blood. All receptors come from a man aged 18 to 35 in good health. Both conserved end residues are part of each CDR3. D genes are given only for firm matches. Not all rows give a size; the values are once, few, many and, for expanded clones, a class.

TRBV5-8	TRBJ1-2	TRBD1	once	TGTGCCAGCAGCTACCGGAGGACAGGGGCGGACTATGGCTACACCTTC	CASSYRRTGADYGYTF
TRBV6-5	TRBJ1-1	NA	once	TGTGCCAGCAGTTACTCCTTACAGGGAGAAGCTTTCTTT	CASSYSLQGEAFF
TRBV10-3	TRBJ1-2	NA	NA	TGTGCCATCACCGAGGGACCCTATGGCTACACCTTC	CAITEGPYGYTF
TRBV10-3	TRBJ2-2	TRBD2	NA	TGTGCCATCAGAGGACTAGCGGGAGACACCGGGGAGCTGTTTTTT	CAIRGLAGDTGELFF
TRBV4-3	TRBJ2-7	TRBD1	NA	TGCGCCAGCAGCCTTAGGACAGGGGGTTACGAGCAGTACTTC	CASSLRTGGYEQYF
TRBV12-5	TRBJ1-1	NA	NA	TGTGCTAGTGGTGGGCCCCGAGGGGACTCGGCGAACACTGAAGCTTTCTTT	CASGGPRGDSANTEAFF
TRBV11-2	TRBJ1-5	TRBD1	NA	TGTGCCAGCAGCTTACTGACAGGGGGGAATCAGCCCCAGCATTTT	CASSLLTGGNQPQHF
TRBV6-5	TRBJ2-7	TRBD1	NA	TGTGCCAGCAGTTACGCCAGGACAGGGAGCGCCTACGAGCAGTACTTC	CASSYARTGSAYEQYF
TRBV6-5	TRBJ1-4	TRBD1	NA	TGTGCCAGCAGTCCCGACAGGGGCCGAGATGAAAAACTGTTTTTT	CASSPDRGRDEKLFF
TRBV11-3	TRBJ2-5	NA	NA	TGTGCCAGCAGCTCCGGACAGCCACAGGAGACCCAGTACTTC	CASSSGQPQETQYF
TRBV28	TRBJ1-5	TRBD1	NA	TGTGCCAGCAGTTTGGGACAGAGACATCAGCCCCAGCATTTT	CASSLGQRHQPQHF
TRBV28	TRBJ1-6	NA	NA	TGTGCCAGCAGTTTTGGGAATTCACCCCTCCACTTT	CASSFGNSPLHF
TRBV10-1	TRBJ1-4	NA	NA	TGCGCCAGCAGTGAGAGGGCAGGCCCCAATGAAAAACTGTTTTTT	CASSERAGPNEKLFF
TRBV10-3	TRBJ2-1	NA	NA	TGTGCCATCAGAGGCCTTGAGTTGGGGAGTGAGCAGTTCTTC	CAIRGLELGSEQFF
TRBV2	TRBJ1-4	NA	once	TGTGCCACTCAACCGGACACTTCGGCTAATGAAAAACTGTTTTTT	CATQPDTSANEKLFF
TRBV5-1	TRBJ2-7	NA	NA	TGCGCCAGCAGCCCGAGTTGGGTTTCGCACGAGCAGTACTTC	CASSPSWVSHEQYF
TRBV9	TRBJ2-5	TRBD2	NA	TGTGCCAGCAGCGAGGGGACTAGCGGGCGTATACAAGAGACCCAGTACTTC	CASSEGTSGRIQETQYF
TRBV5-8	TRBJ2-4	NA	NA	TGTGCCAGCAGCTACCTGAACATTCAGTACTTC	CASSYLNIQYF
TRBV4-3	TRBJ2-5	TRBD2	once	TGCGCCAGCAGTCCCGGACTAGCTTTGCGAGAGACCCAGTACTTC	CASSPGLALRETQYF
TRBV29-1	TRBJ1-1	NA	once	TGCAGCGTTGTGAAGGATTCGGGTGAAGCTTTCTTT	CSVVKDSGEAFF
TRBV6-6	TRBJ2-7	TRBD1	NA	TGTGCCAGCAGCCACCCCGAAGGGACAGTCGAGCAGTACTTC	CASSHPEGTVEQYF
TRBV29-1	TRBJ2-5	NA	NA	TGCAGCGCCGGACAGATACAAGAGACCCAGTACTTC	CSAGQIQETQYF
TRBV11-2	TRBJ2-1	NA	NA	TGTGCCAGCAGCTTAGGGGTCTCGCAGCGGACGAATGAGCAGTTCTTC	CASSLGVSQRTNEQFF
TRBV5-1	TRBJ1-4	NA	NA	TGCGCCAGCAGCCCCTGGGGTGCTAATGAAAAACTGTTTTTT	CASSPWGANEKLFF
TRBV28	TRBJ1-2	NA	NA	TGTGCCAGCAGTAGGACAGCTAGGCTAGGCTACACCTTC	CASSRTARLGYTF
TRBV6-5	TRBJ2-7	TRBD1	NA	TGTGCCAGCAGGGAACCCGGGACAGGCATAAACGAGCAGTACTTC	CASREPGTGINEQYF
TRBV27	TRBJ1-2	TRBD1	NA	TGTGCCAGCCGTTCGACAGGGCCAAACTATGGCTACACCTTC	CASRSTGPNYGYTF
TRBV14	TRBJ2-7	NA	NA	TGTGCCAGCAGCCAAGATCTGAGCTCCTACGAGCAGTACTTC	CASSQDLSSYEQYF
TRBV5-1	TRBJ1-1	TRBD1	NA	TGCGCCAGCGGACAGGGGGCCAGGGCTTTCTTT	CASGQGARAFF
TRBV7-9	TRBJ1-1	NA	NA	TGTGCCAGCAGCTCAGGGTATTTTTCTCAGAACACTGAAGCTTTCTTT	CASSSGYFSQNTEAFF
TRBV4-1	TRBJ2-7	NA	NA	TGCGCCAGCAGCCAAGAAGTACTCGGGGGAGACTACGAGCAGTACTTC	CASSQEVLGGDYEQYF
TRBV2	TRBJ1-5	TRBD1	NA	TGTGCCAGCAGTGAATCGGACAGGGCTCCCCAGCATTTT	CASSESDRAPQHF
TRBV7-8	TRBJ2-2	TRBD2	once	TGTGCCAGCAGCTTAGCTCCAGCGGGAGTGTTCGGGGAGCTGTTTTTT	CASSLAPAGVFGELFF
TRBV5-1	TRBJ1-4	NA	NA	TGCGCCAGCAGCTTGTCGGGGGGCTCAACTAATGAAAAACTGTTTTTT	CASSLSGGSTNEKLFF
TRBV2	TRBJ1-2	TRBD1	few	TGTGCCAGCAGTGAAAATGGCAGGGGGTTGGATGGCTACACCTTC	CASSENGRGLDGYTF
TRBV15	TRBJ2-7	NA	NA	TGTGCCACCAGCAGAGATCCCTTCCCCGGGCCCAGCTCCTACGAGCAGTACTTC	CATSRDPFPGPSSYEQYF
TRBV5-1	TRBJ2-1	TRBD1	NA	TGCGCCAGCAGCTTTTCGGGACAGATAAACAATGAGCAGTTCTTC	CASSFSGQINNEQFF
TRBV6-6	TRBJ2-1	TRBD2	NA	TGTGCCAGTGCGGCGGCGGGGGGGGCCTACAATGAGCAGTTCTTC	CASAAAGGAYNEQFF
TRBV28	TRBJ2-5	NA	NA	TGTGCCAGCAGTTTCCGTGGGACGGCGCAAGAGACCCAGTACTTC	CASSFRGTAQETQYF
TRBV29-1	TRBJ2-3	NA	NA	TGCAGCGTTGAAGTGGGATCCGCAGATACGCAGTATTTT	CSVEVGSADTQYF
TRBV4-3	TRBJ2-3	TRBD2	once	TGCGCCAGCAGCCAAGAGCCTAGCGGGAACACAGATACGCAGTATTTT	CASSQEPSGNTDTQYF
TRBV29-1	TRBJ1-2	NA	NA	TGCAGCGTTGAAGGCGGGGCAGGACTCGGCTACACCTTC	CSVEGGAGLGYTF